The entry below gives a single T cell receptor beta chain sequence along with its context. This record comes from a study of CDR3 diversity in severe acne. CDR1 is MGHDK, CDR2 SYGVNS, per germline. V lost 2 bases and J lost 6, with 13 bases in between. The CDR3 spans 14 residues. TCRdb reprocessed the PCR reads via MiXCR and lists one record per CDR3 protein. The sample has over 90,000 distinct CDR3 sequences; roughly half are singletons. This sequence originates from a male donor with acne. V and J are TRBV25-1 and TRBJ1-2; D is uncertain. The sequencing sample was made of blood. CDR3 in amino acids: CASSEVEWGDGYTF. Written as DNA, the CDR3 is TGTGCCAGCAGTGAAGTGGAGTGGGGAGATGGCTACACCTTC.